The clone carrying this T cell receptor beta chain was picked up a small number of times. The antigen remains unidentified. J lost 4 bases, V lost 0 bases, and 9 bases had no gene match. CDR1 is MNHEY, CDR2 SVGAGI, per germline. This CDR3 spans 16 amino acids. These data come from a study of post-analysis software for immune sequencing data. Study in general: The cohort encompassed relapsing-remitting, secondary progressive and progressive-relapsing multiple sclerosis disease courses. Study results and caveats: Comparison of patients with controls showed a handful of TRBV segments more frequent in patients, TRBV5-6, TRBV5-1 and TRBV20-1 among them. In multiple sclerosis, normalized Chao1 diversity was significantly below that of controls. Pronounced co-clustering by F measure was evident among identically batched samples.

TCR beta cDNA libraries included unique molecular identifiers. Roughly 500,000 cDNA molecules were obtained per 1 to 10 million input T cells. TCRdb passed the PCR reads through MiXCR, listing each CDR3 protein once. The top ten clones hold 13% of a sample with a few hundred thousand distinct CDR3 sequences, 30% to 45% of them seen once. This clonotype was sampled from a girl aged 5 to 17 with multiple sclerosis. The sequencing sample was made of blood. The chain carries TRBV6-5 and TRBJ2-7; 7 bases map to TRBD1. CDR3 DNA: TGTGCCAGCAGTTACTCTGCGACAGGGAAGTTGTACGAGCAGTACTTC. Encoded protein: CASSYSATGKLYEQYF.